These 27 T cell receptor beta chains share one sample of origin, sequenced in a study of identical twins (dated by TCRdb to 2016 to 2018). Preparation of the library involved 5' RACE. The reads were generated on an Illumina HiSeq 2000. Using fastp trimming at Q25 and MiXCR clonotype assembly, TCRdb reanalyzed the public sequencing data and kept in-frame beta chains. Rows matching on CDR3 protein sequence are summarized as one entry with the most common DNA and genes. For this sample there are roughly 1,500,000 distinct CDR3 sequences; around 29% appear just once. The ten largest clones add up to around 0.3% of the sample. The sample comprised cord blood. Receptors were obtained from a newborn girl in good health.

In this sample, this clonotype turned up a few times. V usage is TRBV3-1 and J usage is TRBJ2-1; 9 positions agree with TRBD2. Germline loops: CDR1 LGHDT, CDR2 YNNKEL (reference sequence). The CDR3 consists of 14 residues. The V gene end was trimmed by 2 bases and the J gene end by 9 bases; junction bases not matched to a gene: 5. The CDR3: CASSQLAGLGEQFF. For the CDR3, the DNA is TGTGCCAGCAGCCAACTAGCGGGGTTGGGTGAGCAGTTCTTC.

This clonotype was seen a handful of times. The CDR3 protein is CASRDWRGTPYEQYF. In DNA form, the CDR3 reads TGTGCCAGCAGGGATTGGCGGGGGACACCCTACGAGCAGTACTTC. The genes are TRBV11-2 and TRBJ2-7, with a weak D call TRBD2 (7 bases). V gave up 6 bases and J gave up 2 bases, with 17 bases separating them. Germline CDR1 is SGHAT and CDR2 is FQNNGV. This CDR3 spans 15 amino acids.

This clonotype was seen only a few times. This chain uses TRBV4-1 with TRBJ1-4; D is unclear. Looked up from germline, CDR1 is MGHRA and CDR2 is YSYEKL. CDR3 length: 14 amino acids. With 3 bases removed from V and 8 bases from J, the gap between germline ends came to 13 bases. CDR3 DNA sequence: TGCGCCAGCAGCCAGAGTCCCATGGGGGAAAAACTGTTTTTT. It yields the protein CASSQSPMGEKLFF.

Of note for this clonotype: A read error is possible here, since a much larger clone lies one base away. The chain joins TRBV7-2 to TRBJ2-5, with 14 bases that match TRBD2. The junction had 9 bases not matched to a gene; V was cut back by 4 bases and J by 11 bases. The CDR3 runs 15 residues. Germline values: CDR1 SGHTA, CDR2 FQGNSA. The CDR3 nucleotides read TGTGCCAGCAGCTCGACTAGCGGGGGGGGCAATGAGCAGTACTTC. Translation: CASSSTSGGGNEQYF. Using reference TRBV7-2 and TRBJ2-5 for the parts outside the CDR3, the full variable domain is GAGVSQSPSNKVTEKGKDVELRCDPISGHTALYWYRQSLGQGLEFLIYFQGNSAPDKSGLPSDRFSAERTGGSVSTLTIQRTQQEDSAVYLCASSSTSGGGNEQYFGPGTRLLVL.

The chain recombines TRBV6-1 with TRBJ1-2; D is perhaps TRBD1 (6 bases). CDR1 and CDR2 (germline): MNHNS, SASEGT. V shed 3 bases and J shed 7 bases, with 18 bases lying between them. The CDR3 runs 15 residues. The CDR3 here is CASSETLRGASGYTF. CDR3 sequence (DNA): TGTGCCAGCAGTGAGACCCTTCGGGGGGCGAGTGGCTACACCTTC.

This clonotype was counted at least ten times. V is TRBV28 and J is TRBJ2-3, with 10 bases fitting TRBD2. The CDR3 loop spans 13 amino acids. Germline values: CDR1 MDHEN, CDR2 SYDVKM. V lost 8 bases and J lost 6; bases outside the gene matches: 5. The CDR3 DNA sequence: TGTGCCAGCCGTCTAGCGGGAGTCGATACGCAGTATTTT. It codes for CASRLAGVDTQYF. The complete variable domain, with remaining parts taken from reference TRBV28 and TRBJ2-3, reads DVKVTQSSRYLVKRTGEKVFLECVQDMDHENMFWYRQDPGLGLRLIYFSYDVKMKEKGDIPEGYSVSREKKERFSLILESASTNQTSMYLCASRLAGVDTQYFGPGTRLTVL.

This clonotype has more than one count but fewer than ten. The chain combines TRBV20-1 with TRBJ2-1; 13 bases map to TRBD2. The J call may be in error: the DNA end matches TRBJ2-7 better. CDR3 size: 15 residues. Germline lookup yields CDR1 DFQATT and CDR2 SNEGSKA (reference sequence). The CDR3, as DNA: TGCAGTGCACTCGGACTAGCGGGGGCCGACAATGAGCAGTACTTC. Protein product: CSALGLAGADNEQYF.

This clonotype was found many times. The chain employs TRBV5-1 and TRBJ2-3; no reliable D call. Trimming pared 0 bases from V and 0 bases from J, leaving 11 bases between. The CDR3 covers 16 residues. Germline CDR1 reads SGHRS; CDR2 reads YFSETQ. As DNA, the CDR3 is TGCGCCAGCAGCTTGGTTAGTGGGCCCAGCACAGATACGCAGTATTTT. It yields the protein CASSLVSGPSTDTQYF.

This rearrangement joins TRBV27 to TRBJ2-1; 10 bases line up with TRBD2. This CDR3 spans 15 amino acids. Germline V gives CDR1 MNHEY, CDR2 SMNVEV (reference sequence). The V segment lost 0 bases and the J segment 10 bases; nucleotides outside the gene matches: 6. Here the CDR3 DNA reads TGTGCCAGCAGTTTATCAGCGGGAGGGCATTACGAGCAGTTCTTC. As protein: CASSLSAGGHYEQFF.

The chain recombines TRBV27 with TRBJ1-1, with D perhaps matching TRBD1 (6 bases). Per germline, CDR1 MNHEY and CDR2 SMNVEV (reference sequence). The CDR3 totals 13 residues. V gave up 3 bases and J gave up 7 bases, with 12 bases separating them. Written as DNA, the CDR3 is TGTGCCAGCAGTTTTCGACAGGCCCATGAAGCTTTCTTT. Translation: CASSFRQAHEAFF.

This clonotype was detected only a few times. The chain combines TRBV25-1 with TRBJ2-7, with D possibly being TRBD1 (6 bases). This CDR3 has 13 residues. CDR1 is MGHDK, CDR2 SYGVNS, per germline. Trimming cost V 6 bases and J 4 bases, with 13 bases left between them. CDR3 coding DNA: TGTGCCAGCAGGAACAGGGACGGGTACGAGCAGTACTTC. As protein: CASRNRDGYEQYF.

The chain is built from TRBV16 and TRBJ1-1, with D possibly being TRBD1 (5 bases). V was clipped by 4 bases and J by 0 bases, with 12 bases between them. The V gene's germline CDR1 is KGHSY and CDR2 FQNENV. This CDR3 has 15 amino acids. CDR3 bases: TGTGCCAGCAGCCGGGGGGGAACCATGAACACTGAAGCTTTCTTT. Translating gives CASSRGGTMNTEAFF.

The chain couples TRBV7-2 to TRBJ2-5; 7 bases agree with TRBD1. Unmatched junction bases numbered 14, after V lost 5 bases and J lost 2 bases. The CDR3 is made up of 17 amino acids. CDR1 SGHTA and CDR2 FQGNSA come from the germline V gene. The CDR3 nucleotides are TGTGCCAGCAGCGCCCGACAGGGTTTTATAGTACAAGAGACCCAGTACTTC. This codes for CASSARQGFIVQETQYF.

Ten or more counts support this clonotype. The CDR3 DNA is TGTGCCAGCAGTTTCGCAGGGATTACCTACGAGCAGTACTTC. This gives the protein CASSFAGITYEQYF. The chain recombines TRBV27 with TRBJ2-7; D is possibly TRBD1 (5 bases). The CDR3 loop spans 14 amino acids. Germline V gives CDR1 MNHEY, CDR2 SMNVEV (reference sequence). V lost 3 bases to trimming and J lost 2 bases, with 11 bases between them.

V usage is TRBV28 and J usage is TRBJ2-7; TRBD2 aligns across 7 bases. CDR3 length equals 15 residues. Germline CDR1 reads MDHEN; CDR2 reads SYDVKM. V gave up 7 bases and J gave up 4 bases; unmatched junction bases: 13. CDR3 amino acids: CASTPGSGSSYEQYF. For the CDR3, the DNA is TGTGCCAGCACCCCCGGTAGCGGGTCATCTTACGAGCAGTACTTC.

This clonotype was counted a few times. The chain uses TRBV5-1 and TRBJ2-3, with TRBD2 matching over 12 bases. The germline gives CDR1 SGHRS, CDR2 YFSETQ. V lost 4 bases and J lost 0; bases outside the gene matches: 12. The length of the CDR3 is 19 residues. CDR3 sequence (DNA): TGCGCCAGCAGCCCGAGACTAGCGGGAGTAAAGTGGAGCACAGATACGCAGTATTTT. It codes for CASSPRLAGVKWSTDTQYF. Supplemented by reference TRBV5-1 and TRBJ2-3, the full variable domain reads KAGVTQTPRYLIKTRGQQVTLSCSPISGHRSVSWYQQTPGQGLQFLFEYFSETQRNKGNFPGRFSGRQFSNSRSEMNVSTLELGDSALYLCASSPRLAGVKWSTDTQYFGPGTRLTVL.

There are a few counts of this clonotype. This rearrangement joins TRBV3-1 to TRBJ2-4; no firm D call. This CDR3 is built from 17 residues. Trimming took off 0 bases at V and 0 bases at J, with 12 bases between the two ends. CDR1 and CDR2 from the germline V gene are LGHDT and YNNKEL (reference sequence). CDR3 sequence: CASSQDLGPGAKNIQYF. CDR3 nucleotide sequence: TGTGCCAGCAGCCAAGATCTCGGACCCGGAGCCAAAAACATTCAGTACTTC. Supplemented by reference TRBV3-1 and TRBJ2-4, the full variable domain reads DTAVSQTPKYLVTQMGNDKSIKCEQNLGHDTMYWYKQDSKKFLKIMFSYNNKELIINETVPNRFSPKSPDKAHLNLHINSLELGDSAVYFCASSQDLGPGAKNIQYFGAGTRLSVL.

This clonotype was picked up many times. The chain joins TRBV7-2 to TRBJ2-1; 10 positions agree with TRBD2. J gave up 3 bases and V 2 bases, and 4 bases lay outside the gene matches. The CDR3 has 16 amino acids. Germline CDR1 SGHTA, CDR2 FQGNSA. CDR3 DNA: TGTGCCAGCAGCTTAAGAGCGGGGGGGCTCTACAATGAGCAGTTCTTC. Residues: CASSLRAGGLYNEQFF.

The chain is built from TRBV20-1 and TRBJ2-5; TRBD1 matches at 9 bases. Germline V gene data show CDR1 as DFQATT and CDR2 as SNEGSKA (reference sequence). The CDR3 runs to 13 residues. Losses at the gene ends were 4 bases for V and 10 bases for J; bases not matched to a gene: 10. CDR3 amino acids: CSATAGQGGDQYF. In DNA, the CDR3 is TGCAGTGCTACGGCGGGACAGGGTGGCGACCAGTACTTC.

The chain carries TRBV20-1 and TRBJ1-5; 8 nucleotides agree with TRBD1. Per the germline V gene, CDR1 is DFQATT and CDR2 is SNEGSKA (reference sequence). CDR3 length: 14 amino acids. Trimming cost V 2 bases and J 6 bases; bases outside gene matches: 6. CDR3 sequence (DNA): TGCAGTGCTAGATCCTGGGACAGGACTCAGCCCCAGCATTTT. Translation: CSARSWDRTQPQHF.

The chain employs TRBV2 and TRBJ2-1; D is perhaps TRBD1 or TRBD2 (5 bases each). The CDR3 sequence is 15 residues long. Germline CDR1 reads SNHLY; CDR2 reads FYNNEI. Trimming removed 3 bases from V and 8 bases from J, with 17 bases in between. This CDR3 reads CASSDGVNMGDEQFF. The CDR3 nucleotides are TGTGCCAGCAGTGATGGAGTGAACATGGGGGATGAGCAGTTCTTC.

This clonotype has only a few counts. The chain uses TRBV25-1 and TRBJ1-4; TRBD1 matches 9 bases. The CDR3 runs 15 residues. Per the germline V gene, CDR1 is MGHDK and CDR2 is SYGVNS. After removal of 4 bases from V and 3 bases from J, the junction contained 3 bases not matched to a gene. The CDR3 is CASSVHRGPNEKLFF. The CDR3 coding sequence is TGTGCCAGCAGTGTTCACAGGGGGCCTAATGAAAAACTGTTTTTT.

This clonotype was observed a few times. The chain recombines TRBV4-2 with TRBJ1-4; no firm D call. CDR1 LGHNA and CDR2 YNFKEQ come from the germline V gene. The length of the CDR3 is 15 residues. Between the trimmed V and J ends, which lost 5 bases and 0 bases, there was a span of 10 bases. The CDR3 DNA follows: TGTGCCAGCAGCGCCTACACACCAACTAATGAAAAACTGTTTTTT. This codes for CASSAYTPTNEKLFF.

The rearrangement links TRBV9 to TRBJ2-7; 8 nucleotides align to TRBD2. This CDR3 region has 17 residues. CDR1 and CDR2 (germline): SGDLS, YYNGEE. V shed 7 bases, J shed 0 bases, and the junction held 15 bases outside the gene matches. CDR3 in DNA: TGTGCCAGCGTAGGGACTACGACTAGCGTGACCTCCTACGAGCAGTACTTC. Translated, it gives CASVGTTTSVTSYEQYF.

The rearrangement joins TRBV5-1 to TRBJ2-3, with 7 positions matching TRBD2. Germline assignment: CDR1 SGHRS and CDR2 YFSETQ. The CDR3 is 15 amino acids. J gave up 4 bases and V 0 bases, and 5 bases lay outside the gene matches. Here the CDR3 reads CASSLVRGVADTQYF. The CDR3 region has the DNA TGCGCCAGCAGCTTGGTCCGGGGGGTGGCAGATACGCAGTATTTT.

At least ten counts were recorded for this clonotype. The CDR3 reads CSVLRGYEQYF. The CDR3 coding sequence is TGCAGCGTTCTCAGGGGGTACGAGCAGTACTTC. The genes are TRBV29-1 and TRBJ2-7; TRBD1 matches at 7 bases. CDR3 length: 11 amino acids. CDR1 is SQVTM, CDR2 ANQGSEA, per germline. The trim removed 5 bases at V and 4 bases at J, leaving 2 bases unmatched.

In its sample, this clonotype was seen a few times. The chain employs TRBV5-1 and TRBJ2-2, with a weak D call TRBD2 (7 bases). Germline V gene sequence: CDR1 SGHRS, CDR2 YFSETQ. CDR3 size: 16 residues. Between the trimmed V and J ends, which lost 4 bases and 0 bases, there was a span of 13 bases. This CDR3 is CASSKQGTTNTGELFF. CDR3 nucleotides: TGCGCCAGCAGCAAGCAGGGGACTACGAACACCGGGGAGCTGTTTTTT.